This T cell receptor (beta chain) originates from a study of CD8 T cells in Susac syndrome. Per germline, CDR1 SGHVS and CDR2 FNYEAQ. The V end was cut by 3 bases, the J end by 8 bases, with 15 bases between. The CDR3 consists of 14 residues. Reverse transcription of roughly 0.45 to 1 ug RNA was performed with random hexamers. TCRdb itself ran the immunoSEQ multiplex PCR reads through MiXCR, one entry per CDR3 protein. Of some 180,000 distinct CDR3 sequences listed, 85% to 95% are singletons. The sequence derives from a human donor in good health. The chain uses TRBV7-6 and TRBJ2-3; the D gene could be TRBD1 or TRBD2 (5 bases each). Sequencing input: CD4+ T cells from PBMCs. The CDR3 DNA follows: TGTGCCAGCAGCTTTTACGGGGCCCGGGGTACGCAGTATTTT. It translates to CASSFYGARGTQYF.